The T cell receptor (beta chain) under discussion was sequenced for a study of metastatic and nonmetastatic thyroid tumors. As for the study in general: Peripheral blood and tumor or nodule samples from malignant and benign thyroid patients were compared.

Study results and limitations: Versus benign nodules, malignant thyroid tumors reportedly had significantly higher TCR beta diversity, in blood and tumor.

From germline, CDR1 is MDHEN and CDR2 SYDVKM. The CDR3 spans 13 residues. Trimming took off 8 bases at V and 4 bases at J, with 11 bases between the two ends. Nobody among the patients had been given any treatment before thyroid surgery. Original methodology: Building a distant-metastasis classifier for papillary thyroid cancer drew on CDR3 differences across clinicopathological groups. TCRdb re-called clones via MiXCR from the PCR reads. TCRdb, not the original authors, processed these V and J calls. The repertoire holds about 43,000 clones, with over 10% as singletons. Of note for this clone: The antigen remains unidentified.

The J gene is TRBJ2-2, the V gene TRBV28; TRBD1 is a possible D gene (5 bases). The TCR comes from a female donor with papillary thyroid cancer or a benign thyroid nodule (not recorded which). Some clones in this sample may be carry-over from other donors' samples. The material sequenced was blood. CDR3 sequence reads: CASLKRGTGELFF. DNA for the CDR3: TGTGCCAGCCTAAAAAGGGGCACCGGGGAGCTGTTTTTT.